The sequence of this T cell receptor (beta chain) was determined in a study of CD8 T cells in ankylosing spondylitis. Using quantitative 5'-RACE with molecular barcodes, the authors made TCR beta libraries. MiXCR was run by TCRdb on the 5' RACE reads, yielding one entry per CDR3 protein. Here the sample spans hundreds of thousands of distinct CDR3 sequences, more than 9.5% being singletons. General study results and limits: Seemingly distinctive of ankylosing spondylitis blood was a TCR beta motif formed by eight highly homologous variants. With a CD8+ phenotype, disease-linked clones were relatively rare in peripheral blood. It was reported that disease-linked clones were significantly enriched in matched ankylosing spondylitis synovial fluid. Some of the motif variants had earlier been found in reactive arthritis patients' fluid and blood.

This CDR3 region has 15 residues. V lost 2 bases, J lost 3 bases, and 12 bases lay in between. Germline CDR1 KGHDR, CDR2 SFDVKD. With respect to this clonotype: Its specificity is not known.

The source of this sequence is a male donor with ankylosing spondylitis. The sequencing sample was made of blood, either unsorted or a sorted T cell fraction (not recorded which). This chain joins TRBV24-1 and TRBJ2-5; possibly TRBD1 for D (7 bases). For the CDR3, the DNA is TGTGCCACCAGTGATTGGGGGGACAGAGAAGAGACCCAGTACTTC. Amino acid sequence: CATSDWGDREETQYF.